This T cell receptor (beta chain) originates from a study of T-cell reconstitution after alpha-beta-depleted transplantation in children. Unique molecular identifiers were built into the TCRbeta library. TCRdb processed the PCR reads anew with MiXCR; each CDR3 protein has one entry. The sample holds 210,000 or so distinct CDR3 sequences, roughly 10% seen once. The CDR3 runs to 15 residues. Between the trimmed V and J ends, which lost 4 bases and 0 bases, there was a span of 12 bases. The germline gives CDR1 LNHDA, CDR2 SQIVND (reference sequence). The rearrangement uses TRBV19 and TRBJ1-1; D might be TRBD1 (5 bases). This specimen consisted of PBMCs from the stem cell graft donor, obtained from the stem cell graft. The clonotype comes from a human donor who donated a stem cell graft to a child with acute lymphoblastic leukemia. In nucleotides, the CDR3 is TGTGCCAGTAGTACGAAGGACACCATGAACACTGAAGCTTTCTTT. Its translation: CASSTKDTMNTEAFF.